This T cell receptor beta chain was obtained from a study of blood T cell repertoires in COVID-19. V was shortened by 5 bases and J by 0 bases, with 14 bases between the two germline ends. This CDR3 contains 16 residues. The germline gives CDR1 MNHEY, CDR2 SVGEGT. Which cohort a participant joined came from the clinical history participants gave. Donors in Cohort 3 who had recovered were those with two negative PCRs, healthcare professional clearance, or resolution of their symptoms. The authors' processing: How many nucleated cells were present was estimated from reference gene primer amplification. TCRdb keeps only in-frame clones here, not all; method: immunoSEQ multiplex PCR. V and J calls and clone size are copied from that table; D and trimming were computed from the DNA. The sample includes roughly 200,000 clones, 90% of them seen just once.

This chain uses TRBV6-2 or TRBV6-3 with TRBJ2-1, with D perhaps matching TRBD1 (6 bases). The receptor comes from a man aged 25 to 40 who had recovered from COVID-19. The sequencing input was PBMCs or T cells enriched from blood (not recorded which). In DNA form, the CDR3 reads TGTGCCAGCAGTAACAGGGCCCACCACTCCTACAATGAGCAGTTCTTC. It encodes CASSNRAHHSYNEQFF.